This T cell receptor (beta chain) was sequenced during a study of cytomegalovirus exposure and HLA in healthy donors. The PCR ran on 60 Vbeta and 13 Jbeta primers. The assay was immunoSEQ multiplex PCR, and TCRdb's table has in-frame clones only and misses some. The sample has about 160,000 clones, around 76% seen once. V was pared by 4 bases and J by 5 bases, with 9 bases of the junction left unmatched. The CDR3 is 16 residues long. The germline V gene has CDR1 MNHEY and CDR2 SMNVEV (reference sequence). The study's findings and limits: Among donors in an Asian-associated ancestry cluster, a later analysis reportedly found fewer N-insertions than the roughly 610-donor mean. Researchers counted roughly 150 TCR beta chains as cytomegalovirus-associated. The analysis excluded some indistinguishable V segments, including TRBV6-2 and TRBV6-3.

This clone was seen a few times. Its specificity is not known. The rearrangement links TRBV27 to TRBJ2-1, with 9 bases identical to TRBD2. Input material: PBMCs. The TCR was taken from a woman aged 40 to 50 in good health and CMV-seronegative. CDR3 residues: CASSSPRTSANNEQFF. The CDR3, as DNA: TGTGCCAGCAGTTCCCCCAGGACTAGCGCAAACAATGAGCAGTTCTTC.